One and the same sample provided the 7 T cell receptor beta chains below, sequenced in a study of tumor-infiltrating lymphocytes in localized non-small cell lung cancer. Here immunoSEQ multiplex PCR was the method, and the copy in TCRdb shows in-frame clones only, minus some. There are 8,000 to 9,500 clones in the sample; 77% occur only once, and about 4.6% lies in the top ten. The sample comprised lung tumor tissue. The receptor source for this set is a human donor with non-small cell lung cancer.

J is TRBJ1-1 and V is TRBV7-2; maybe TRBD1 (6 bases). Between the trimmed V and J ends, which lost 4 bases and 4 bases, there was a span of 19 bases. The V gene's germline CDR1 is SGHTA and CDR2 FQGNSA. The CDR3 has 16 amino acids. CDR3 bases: TGTGCCAGCAGCTCCCATGGTCAGGGGACGGGCACTGAAGCTTTCTTT. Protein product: CASSSHGQGTGTEAFF.

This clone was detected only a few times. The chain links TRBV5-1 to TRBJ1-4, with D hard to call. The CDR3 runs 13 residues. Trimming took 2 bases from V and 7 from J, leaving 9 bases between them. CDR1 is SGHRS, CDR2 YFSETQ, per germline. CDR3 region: CASSFQGREKLFF. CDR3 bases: TGCGCCAGCAGCTTTCAAGGGCGTGAAAAACTGTTTTTT.

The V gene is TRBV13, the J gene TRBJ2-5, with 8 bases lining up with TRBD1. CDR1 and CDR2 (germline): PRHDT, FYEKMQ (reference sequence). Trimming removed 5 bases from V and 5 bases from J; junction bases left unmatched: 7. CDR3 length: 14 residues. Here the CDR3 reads CASSVDRGRETQYF. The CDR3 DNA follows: TGTGCCAGCAGCGTCGACAGGGGACGGGAGACCCAGTACTTC.

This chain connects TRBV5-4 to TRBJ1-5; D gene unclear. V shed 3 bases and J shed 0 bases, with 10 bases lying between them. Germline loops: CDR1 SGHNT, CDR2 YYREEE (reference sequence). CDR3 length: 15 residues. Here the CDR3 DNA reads TGTGCCAGCAGCTCCGACGGATATAGCAATCAGCCCCAGCATTTT. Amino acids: CASSSDGYSNQPQHF.

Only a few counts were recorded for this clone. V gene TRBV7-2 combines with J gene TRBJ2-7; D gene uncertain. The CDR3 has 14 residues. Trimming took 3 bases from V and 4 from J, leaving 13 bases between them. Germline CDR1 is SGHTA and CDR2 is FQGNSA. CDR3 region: CASSFDLSGYEQYF. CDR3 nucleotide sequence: TGTGCCAGCAGCTTTGACCTTAGTGGGTACGAGCAGTACTTC. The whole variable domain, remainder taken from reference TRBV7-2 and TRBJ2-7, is GAGVSQSPSNKVTEKGKDVELRCDPISGHTALYWYRQSLGQGLEFLIYFQGNSAPDKSGLPSDRFSAERTGGSVSTLTIQRTQQEDSAVYLCASSFDLSGYEQYFGPGTRLTVT.

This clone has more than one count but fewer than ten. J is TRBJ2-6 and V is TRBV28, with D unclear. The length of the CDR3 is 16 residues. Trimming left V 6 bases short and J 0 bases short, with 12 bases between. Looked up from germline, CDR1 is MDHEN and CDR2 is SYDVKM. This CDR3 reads CASRSSIFSGANVLTF. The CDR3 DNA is TGTGCCAGCAGGTCGAGTATATTCTCTGGGGCCAACGTCCTGACTTTC.

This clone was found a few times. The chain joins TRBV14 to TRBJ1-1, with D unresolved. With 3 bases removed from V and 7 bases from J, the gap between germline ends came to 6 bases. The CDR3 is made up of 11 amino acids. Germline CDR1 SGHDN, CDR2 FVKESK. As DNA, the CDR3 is TGTGCCAGCAGCCATGCTGGTGAAGCTTTCTTT. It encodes CASSHAGEAFF.